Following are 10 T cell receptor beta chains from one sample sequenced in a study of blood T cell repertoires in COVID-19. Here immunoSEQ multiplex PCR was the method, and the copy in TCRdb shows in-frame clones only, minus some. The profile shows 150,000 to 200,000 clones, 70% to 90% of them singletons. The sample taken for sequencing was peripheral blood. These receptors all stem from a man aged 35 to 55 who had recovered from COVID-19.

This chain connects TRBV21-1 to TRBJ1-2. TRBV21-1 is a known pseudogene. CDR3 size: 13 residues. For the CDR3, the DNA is TGTGCCAGCAGCAAAAACGGGAGGTCTGGCTACACCTTC. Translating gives CASSKNGRSGYTF.

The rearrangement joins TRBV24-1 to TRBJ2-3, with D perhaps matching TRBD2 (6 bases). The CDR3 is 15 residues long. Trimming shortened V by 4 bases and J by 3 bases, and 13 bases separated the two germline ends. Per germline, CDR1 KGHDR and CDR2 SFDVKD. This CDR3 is CATSEAREATDTQYF. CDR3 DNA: TGTGCCACCAGTGAGGCGAGGGAGGCGACAGATACGCAGTATTTT.

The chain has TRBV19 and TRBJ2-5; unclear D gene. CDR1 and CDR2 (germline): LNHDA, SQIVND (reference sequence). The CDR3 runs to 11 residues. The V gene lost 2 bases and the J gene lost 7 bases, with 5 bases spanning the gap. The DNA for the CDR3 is TGTGCCAGTAGTATACTAGGGACCCAGTACTTC. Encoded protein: CASSILGTQYF. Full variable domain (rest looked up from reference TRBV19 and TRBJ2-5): DGGITQSPKYLFRKEGQNVTLSCEQNLNHDAMYWYRQDPGQGLRLIYYSQIVNDFQKGDIAEGYSVSREKKESFPLTVTSAQKNPTAFYLCASSILGTQYFGPGTRLLVL.

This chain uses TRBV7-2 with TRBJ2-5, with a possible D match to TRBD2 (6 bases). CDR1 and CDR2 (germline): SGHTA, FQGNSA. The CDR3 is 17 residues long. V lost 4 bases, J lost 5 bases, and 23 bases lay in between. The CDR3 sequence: CASSSLTAGSSGETQYF. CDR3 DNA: TGTGCCAGCAGCTCCCTCACGGCGGGTAGTAGCGGTGAGACCCAGTACTTC.

The DNA for the CDR3 is TGTGCCAGCTCACCGCGGGACACTGAAGCTTTCTTT. Amino acid sequence: CASSPRDTEAFF. This chain uses TRBV18 with TRBJ1-1; D not resolved. The CDR3 covers 12 residues. The ends were cut back, 3 bases at V and 3 bases at J, with 5 bases in the middle. The germline CDR1 and CDR2 sequences are KGHSH and LQKENI.

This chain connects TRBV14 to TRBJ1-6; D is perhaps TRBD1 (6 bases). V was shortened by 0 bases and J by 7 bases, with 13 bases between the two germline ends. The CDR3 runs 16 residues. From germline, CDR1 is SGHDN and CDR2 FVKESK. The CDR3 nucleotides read TGTGCCAGCAGCCAAGAACCAGGGGCATTAAATTCACCCCTCCACTTT. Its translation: CASSQEPGALNSPLHF.

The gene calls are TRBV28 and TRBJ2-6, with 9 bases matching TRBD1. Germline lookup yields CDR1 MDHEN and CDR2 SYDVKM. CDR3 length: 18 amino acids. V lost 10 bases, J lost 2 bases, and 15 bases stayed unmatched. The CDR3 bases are TGTGCCACCAAAGGGGGTGGGACAGGGAGTACTGGGGCCAACGTCCTGACTTTC. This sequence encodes CATKGGGTGSTGANVLTF.

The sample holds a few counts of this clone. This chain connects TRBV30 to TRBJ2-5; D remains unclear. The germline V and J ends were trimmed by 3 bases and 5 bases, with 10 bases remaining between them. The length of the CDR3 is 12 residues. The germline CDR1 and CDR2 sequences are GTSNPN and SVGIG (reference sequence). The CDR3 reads CAWRGSGETQYF. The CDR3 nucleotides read TGTGCCTGGAGGGGCAGTGGGGAGACCCAGTACTTC.

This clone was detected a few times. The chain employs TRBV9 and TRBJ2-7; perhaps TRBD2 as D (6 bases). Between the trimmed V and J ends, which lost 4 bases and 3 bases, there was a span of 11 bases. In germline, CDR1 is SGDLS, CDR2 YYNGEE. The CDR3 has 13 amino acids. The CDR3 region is CASSFGGDYEQYF. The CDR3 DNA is TGTGCCAGCAGCTTCGGGGGTGACTACGAGCAGTACTTC.

CDR3: CAWSDGSSYEQYF. CDR3 bases: TGTGCCTGGAGCGACGGGAGCTCCTACGAGCAGTACTTC. The chain combines TRBV30 with TRBJ2-7; weak D call: TRBD2 (6 bases). V was cut by 3 bases and J by 0 bases, with 9 bases left in between. The CDR3 loop spans 13 amino acids. Per the germline V gene, CDR1 is GTSNPN and CDR2 is SVGIG (reference sequence).